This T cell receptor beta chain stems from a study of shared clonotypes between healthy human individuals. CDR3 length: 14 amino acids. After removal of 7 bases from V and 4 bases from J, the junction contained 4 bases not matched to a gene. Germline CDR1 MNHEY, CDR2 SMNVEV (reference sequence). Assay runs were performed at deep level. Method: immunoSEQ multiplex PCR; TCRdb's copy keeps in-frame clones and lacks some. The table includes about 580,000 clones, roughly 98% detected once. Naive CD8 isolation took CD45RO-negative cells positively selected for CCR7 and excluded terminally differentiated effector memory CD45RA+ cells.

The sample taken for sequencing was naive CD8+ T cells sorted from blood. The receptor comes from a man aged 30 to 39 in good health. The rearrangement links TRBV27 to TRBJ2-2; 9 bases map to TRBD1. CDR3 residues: CASKGQGVTGELFF. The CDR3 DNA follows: TGTGCCAGCAAGGGACAGGGAGTCACCGGGGAGCTGTTTTTT.